This TCR beta chain is from a study of T cells after yellow fever vaccination. Overall study results and limits: Detected again after the booster were most primary-vaccination clones, at 95% to 97% CD4 and 70% to 90% CD8.

The V end was cut by 2 bases, the J end by 4 bases, with 12 bases between. Germline CDR1 is MDHEN and CDR2 is SYDVKM. The CDR3 length is 15 residues. One entry per CDR3 protein, called by TCRdb with MiXCR from the 5' RACE reads. The table shows some 500,000 distinct CDR3 sequences, with roughly 12% occurring only once. Points on this clonotype: Its cognate antigen is unknown.

The chain links TRBV28 to TRBJ1-5; possibly TRBD1 for D (6 bases). Sequencing was performed on PBMCs, taken on the day of the yellow fever booster vaccination. This sequence originates from a man aged 25-45 years who received the YFV17D yellow fever vaccine. CDR3 in amino acids: CASSLQGSWNQPQHF. CDR3 DNA: TGTGCCAGCAGTTTACAGGGGTCTTGGAATCAGCCCCAGCATTTT.